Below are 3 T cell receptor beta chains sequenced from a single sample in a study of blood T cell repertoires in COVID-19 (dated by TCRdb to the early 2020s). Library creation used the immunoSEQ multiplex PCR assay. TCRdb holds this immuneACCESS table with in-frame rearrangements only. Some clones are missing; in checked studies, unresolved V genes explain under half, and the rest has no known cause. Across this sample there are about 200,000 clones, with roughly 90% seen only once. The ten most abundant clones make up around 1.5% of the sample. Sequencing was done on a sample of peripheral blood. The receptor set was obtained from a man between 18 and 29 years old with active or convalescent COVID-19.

CDR3 nucleotide sequence: TGTGCCAGCAGCTTGGAGGACAGGGCGTCAGGCTACACCTTC. It encodes CASSLEDRASGYTF. This chain connects TRBV5-6 to TRBJ1-2; 8 positions agree with TRBD1. Germline trimming cut 0 bases from V and 8 bases from J; bases unmatched to any gene: 6. Germline V gene sequence: CDR1 SGHDT, CDR2 YYEEEE. The CDR3 runs to 14 residues. Drawing the rest from reference TRBV5-6 and TRBJ1-2, the complete variable domain is DAGVTQSPTHLIKTRGQQVTLRCSPKSGHDTVSWYQQALGQGPQFIFQYYEEEERQRGNFPDRFSGHQFPNYSSELNVNALLLGDSALYLCASSLEDRASGYTFGSGTRLTVV.

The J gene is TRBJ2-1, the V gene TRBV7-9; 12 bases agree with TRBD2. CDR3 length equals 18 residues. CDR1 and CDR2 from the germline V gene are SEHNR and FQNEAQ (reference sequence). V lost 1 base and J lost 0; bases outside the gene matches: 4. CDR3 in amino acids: CASSLGGLAGNSYNEQFF. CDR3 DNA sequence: TGTGCCAGCAGCTTAGGGGGACTAGCGGGCAACTCCTACAATGAGCAGTTCTTC.

CDR3 sequence: CASSPTRAGGRSQFF. The CDR3 DNA is TGTGCCAGCAGCCCGACTAGGGCCGGGGGGCGTTCGCAGTTCTTC. The chain uses TRBV4-2 and TRBJ2-1; possible D gene TRBD2, 7 bases. Trimming stripped 4 bases from V and 12 bases from J, with 22 bases between. The CDR3 contains 15 residues. Per the germline V gene, CDR1 is LGHNA and CDR2 is YNFKEQ.